These 25 T cell receptor beta chains were sequenced from one sample in a study of T cell repertoires in cytomegalovirus infection. One entry per CDR3 protein results from TCRdb running MiXCR on the reads. Of 300,000 to 400,000 distinct CDR3 sequences listed, 9% to 9.5% were seen once; the top ten hold around 4.1%. The sequencing sample was made of PBMCs. The receptors were sampled from a human donor in good health (CMV status not recorded). Some clones in this sample may be carry-over from other donors' samples.

V gene TRBV6-1 combines with J gene TRBJ2-1; D is perhaps TRBD2 (6 bases). Per the germline V gene, CDR1 is MNHNS and CDR2 is SASEGT. CDR3 length equals 15 residues. V was pared by 7 bases and J by 9 bases, with 22 bases between. The DNA of the CDR3 is TGTGCCAGCATATCGACGGAACTAGCTGGTTTTGAGCAGTTCTTC. Its protein is CASISTELAGFEQFF.

Concerning this clonotype itself: The germline gene is not matched at one end of the junction; a read error may be the cause. V usage is TRBV30 and J usage is TRBJ2-2, with D tentatively TRBD1 or TRBD2 (5 bases each). This CDR3 has 13 amino acids. Germline V gene sequence: CDR1 GTSNPN, CDR2 SVGIG (reference sequence). The CDR3 DNA sequence: TGTGCCTGGAAGGGACCGAGGGCCGGGGAGCTGCTTTTT. It is translated as CAWKGPRAGELLF.

This clonotype was counted at least ten times. The V gene is TRBV6-2 or TRBV6-3, the J gene TRBJ1-1, with D unresolved. The CDR3 contains 15 residues. Trimming pared 2 bases from V and 0 bases from J, leaving 10 bases between. Germline V gene lookup returns CDR1 MNHEY and CDR2 SVGEGT. Here the CDR3 reads CASSYGRGVNTEAFF. DNA for the CDR3: TGTGCCAGCAGTTACGGACGGGGAGTGAACACTGAAGCTTTCTTT.

This clonotype was seen only a few times. The rearrangement links TRBV27 to TRBJ2-7; maybe TRBD1 (5 bases). The V end was cut by 6 bases, the J end by 3 bases, with 18 bases between. This CDR3 is 15 amino acids long. Germline V lookup: CDR1 MNHEY, CDR2 SMNVEV (reference sequence). CDR3 in amino acids: CASRRDSNLNYEQYF. In nucleotides, the CDR3 is TGTGCCAGCAGGAGAGACAGCAACCTTAACTACGAGCAGTACTTC.

The V and J genes are TRBV6-2 or TRBV6-3 and TRBJ1-2; a possible D gene is TRBD1 (5 bases). This CDR3 has 12 residues. The germline CDR1 and CDR2 sequences are MNHEY and SVGEGT. Trimming cost V 4 bases and J 7 bases, with 10 bases left between them. CDR3 bases: TGTGCCAGCAGTTCAGCGACAGTTGGCTACACCTTC. It specifies CASSSATVGYTF.

This clonotype appeared a few times. The V and J genes are TRBV25-1 and TRBJ2-7; either TRBD1 or TRBD2 may fit D (5 bases each). Between the trimmed V and J ends, which lost 3 bases and 1 base, there was a span of 13 bases. Per the germline V gene, CDR1 is MGHDK and CDR2 is SYGVNS. The CDR3 runs to 15 residues. Here the CDR3 reads CASSDGWDGSYEQYF. The CDR3 region has the DNA TGTGCCAGCAGTGACGGGTGGGACGGATCCTACGAGCAGTACTTC.

This clonotype came up a few times. V and J are TRBV2 and TRBJ1-5, with 7 bases aligning to TRBD1. Germline CDR1 SNHLY, CDR2 FYNNEI. This CDR3 is built from 15 residues. The junction had 8 bases not matched to a gene; V was cut back by 8 bases and J by 1 base. The CDR3 here is CASSFRTGSNQPQHF. DNA of the CDR3: TGTGCCAGCTCGTTTCGGACAGGAAGCAATCAGCCCCAGCATTTT.

In this sample, this clonotype turned up many times. The chain uses TRBV10-3 and TRBJ2-1; 16 bases are a match to TRBD2. With 6 bases clipped from V and 0 bases from J, the junction kept 8 bases outside the gene matches. This CDR3 has 19 residues. The germline CDR1 and CDR2 sequences are ENHRY and SYGVKD. CDR3 residues: CAIRPGLAGGQSSYNEQFF. The CDR3 DNA sequence: TGTGCCATCAGGCCGGGACTAGCGGGAGGGCAGAGCTCCTACAATGAGCAGTTCTTC.

CDR3 nucleotide sequence: TGTGCCAGCAGCTTAAGTGCGGGAGGGCTCAATGAGCAGTTCTTC. Amino acids: CASSLSAGGLNEQFF. The J gene is TRBJ2-1, the V gene TRBV7-3; 9 bases are shared with TRBD2. CDR3 size: 15 residues. After removal of 1 base from V and 6 bases from J, the junction contained 4 bases not matched to a gene. The V gene's germline CDR1 is SGHTA and CDR2 FQGTGA.

In regard to this clonotype: A junction boundary mismatches the germline segment, possibly from a read error. The chain employs TRBV2 and TRBJ2-5; 7 nucleotides match TRBD1. The CDR3 length is 14 residues. Germline values: CDR1 SNHLY, CDR2 FYNNEI. This chain's CDR3 is CASIEKGAWETRYF. The CDR3 coding sequence is TGTGCCAGCATCGAGAAGGGGGCGTGGGAGACCCGGTACTTC. Variable domain in full (rest from reference TRBV2 and TRBJ2-5): EPEVTQTPSHQVTQMGQEVILRCVPISNHLYFYWYRQILGQKVEFLVSFYNNEISEKSEIFDDQFSVERPDGSNFTLKIRSTKLEDSAMYFCASIEKGAWETRYFGPGTRLLVL.

Many counts were recorded for this clonotype. This chain connects TRBV24-1 to TRBJ2-7; TRBD2 is a possible D gene (5 bases). V dropped 3 bases and J dropped 6 bases, with 11 bases sitting between them. The length of the CDR3 is 13 residues. CDR1 is KGHDR and CDR2 is SFDVKD in the germline V gene. The CDR3 DNA reads as TGTGCCACCAGTGATCCTCTCCGGGGCGAGCAGTACTTC. It codes for CATSDPLRGEQYF.

The table lists this clonotype with many counts. The genes are TRBV15 and TRBJ1-3; D may be TRBD1 (5 bases). Germline V gene lookup returns CDR1 LNHNV and CDR2 YYDKDF (reference sequence). The CDR3 sequence is 14 residues long. V lost 1 base and J 2 bases, leaving 6 bases between the germline ends. The CDR3 reads CATSRGGTGNTIYF. CDR3 coding DNA: TGTGCCACCAGCAGAGGGGGGACTGGAAACACCATATATTTT.

The sample holds many counts of this clonotype. This sequence joins TRBV19 and TRBJ1-5; no clear D gene. Germline-derived CDR1 and CDR2 are LNHDA and SQIVND (reference sequence). There are 15 residues in the CDR3. The germline V and J ends were trimmed by 8 bases and 0 bases, with 14 bases remaining between them. The CDR3 here is CASLPGDYSNQPQHF. CDR3 nucleotide sequence: TGTGCCAGTTTGCCAGGTGATTATAGCAATCAGCCCCAGCATTTT.

This rearrangement joins TRBV6-2 or TRBV6-3 to TRBJ2-3; D may be TRBD1 or TRBD2 (5 bases each). This CDR3 is built from 13 residues. The germline V gene encodes CDR1 MNHEY and CDR2 SVGEGT. V was cut by 2 bases and J by 9 bases, with 12 bases left in between. The chain's CDR3 is CASSYAGTPTQYF. The CDR3 coding sequence is TGTGCCAGCAGTTACGCAGGGACCCCAACGCAGTATTTT.

V is TRBV30 and J is TRBJ2-7; tentative D call: TRBD1 (6 bases). Germline V gives CDR1 GTSNPN, CDR2 SVGIG (reference sequence). V lost 5 bases and J lost 3, with 8 bases in between. The CDR3 extends over 11 amino acids. CDR3 sequence: CAWEGVYEQYF. In DNA form, the CDR3 reads TGTGCCTGGGAGGGGGTCTACGAGCAGTACTTC.

This sequence joins TRBV15 and TRBJ2-1, with TRBD2 identical over 8 bases. The V and J ends lost 3 bases and 4 bases, in that order; junction bases with no gene match: 2. Germline V CDR1 and CDR2: LNHNV, YYDKDF (reference sequence). CDR3 length: 14 residues. The CDR3 reads CATSRTSEYNEQFF. The CDR3 nucleotides are TGTGCCACCAGCAGGACTAGCGAATACAATGAGCAGTTCTTC.

V is TRBV24-1 and J is TRBJ1-1; D is unclear. The CDR3 is 13 amino acids. Germline V gene sequence: CDR1 KGHDR, CDR2 SFDVKD. The V gene lost 8 bases and the J gene lost 2 bases, with 11 bases spanning the gap. The CDR3 reads CATNLEHNTEAFF. The CDR3 DNA reads as TGTGCCACCAATTTGGAACACAACACTGAAGCTTTCTTT.

This clonotype has just a few counts. The chain links TRBV20-1 to TRBJ2-7, with D possibly matching TRBD1 (6 bases). In germline, CDR1 is DFQATT, CDR2 SNEGSKA (reference sequence). The CDR3 has 14 amino acids. Trimming left V 6 bases short and J 2 bases short, with 17 bases between. CDR3 amino acids: CSAPGTYGTYEQYF. In DNA form, the CDR3 reads TGCAGTGCCCCCGGGACATATGGGACCTACGAGCAGTACTTC.

The V and J genes are TRBV12-3 or TRBV12-4 and TRBJ1-1; 7 bases map to TRBD1. J was trimmed by 11 bases and V by 3 bases; bases with no gene match: 3. This CDR3 has 11 residues. CDR3 sequence reads: CASSLSDRAFF. DNA of the CDR3: TGTGCCAGCAGTTTGTCGGACAGGGCTTTCTTT.

The rearrangement joins TRBV19 to TRBJ2-1, with a tentative D call TRBD2 (5 bases). The length of the CDR3 is 15 residues. Trimming pared 3 bases from V and 0 bases from J, leaving 9 bases between. The germline gives CDR1 LNHDA, CDR2 SQIVND (reference sequence). In DNA form, the CDR3 reads TGTGCCAGTAGTATTCCCGGGGTCTCCTACAATGAGCAGTTCTTC. Translating it yields CASSIPGVSYNEQFF.

This chain uses TRBV7-9 with TRBJ2-5, with 7 positions matching TRBD1. Germline-derived CDR1 and CDR2 are SEHNR and FQNEAQ (reference sequence). The CDR3 totals 15 residues. V lost 5 bases to trimming and J lost 1 base; unmatched junction nucleotides: 7. The CDR3 is CASSLLGQSQETQYF. The CDR3 nucleotides are TGTGCCAGCAGCCTCCTGGGACAGAGCCAAGAGACCCAGTACTTC. Complete variable domain (other parts from reference TRBV7-9 and TRBJ2-5): DTGVSQNPRHKITKRGQNVTFRCDPISEHNRLYWYRQTLGQGPEFLTYFQNEAQLEKSRLLSDRFSAERPKGSFSTLEIQRTEQGDSAMYLCASSLLGQSQETQYFGPGTRLLVL.

V gene TRBV2 combines with J gene TRBJ1-5; D unresolved. CDR3 size: 18 residues. Germline assignment: CDR1 SNHLY and CDR2 FYNNEI. The germline V and J ends were trimmed by 3 bases and 2 bases, with 20 bases remaining between them. CDR3 nucleotide sequence: TGTGCCAGCAGTGAGAACGGTCCCACGGGGAGACGCAATCAGCCCCAGCATTTT. This gives the protein CASSENGPTGRRNQPQHF. Looking up the rest from reference TRBV2 and TRBJ1-5 gives the full variable domain: EPEVTQTPSHQVTQMGQEVILRCVPISNHLYFYWYRQILGQKVEFLVSFYNNEISEKSEIFDDQFSVERPDGSNFTLKIRSTKLEDSAMYFCASSENGPTGRRNQPQHFGDGTRLSIL.

In its sample, this clonotype was seen many times. The J gene is TRBJ2-6, the V gene TRBV2; no reliable D call. Trimming cost V 0 bases and J 2 bases, with 8 bases left between them. The germline CDR1 and CDR2 sequences are SNHLY and FYNNEI. CDR3 length: 16 amino acids. The CDR3 sequence: CASSEAEVPGANVLTF. CDR3 DNA: TGTGCCAGCAGTGAAGCAGAAGTACCTGGGGCCAACGTCCTGACTTTC.

There are many counts of this clonotype. The V call is TRBV6-4, the J call TRBJ2-1, with 11 bases lining up with TRBD2. The CDR3 extends over 15 amino acids. J gave up 3 bases and V 6 bases, and 4 bases lay outside the gene matches. The germline CDR1 and CDR2 sequences are MRHNA and SNTAGT. The CDR3 is CASSVTSGGYNEQFF. The CDR3 DNA reads TGTGCCAGCAGCGTAACTAGCGGGGGCTACAATGAGCAGTTCTTC.

This chain connects TRBV12-3 or TRBV12-4 to TRBJ1-5; a possible D gene is TRBD1 (6 bases). V was pared by 7 bases and J by 2 bases, with 15 bases between. The CDR3 totals 15 residues. The CDR3 sequence: CASTAGGGRNQPQHF. The CDR3 region has the DNA TGTGCCAGCACCGCGGGGGGGGGCCGCAATCAGCCCCAGCATTTT.